This T cell receptor (beta chain) was documented in a study of cytomegalovirus exposure and HLA in healthy donors. Data came from immunoSEQ multiplex PCR; TCRdb stores just in-frame clones and leaves some out. The sample consists of 55,000 to 75,000 clones, 80% to 95% of them appearing once. V lost 3 bases and J lost 6; bases outside the gene matches: 7. CDR3 length: 15 residues. Germline lookup yields CDR1 SGHTA and CDR2 FQGTGA. The rearrangement links TRBV7-3 to TRBJ2-1; TRBD2 matches at 8 bases. The material sequenced was PBMCs. The source of this sequence is a man aged 18 to 35 in good health and CMV-seropositive. The CDR3 coding sequence is TGTGCCAGCAGCTTTCCAGCGGGAGCCAGCAATGAGCAGTTCTTC. Its protein product is CASSFPAGASNEQFF. Full variable domain (remainder filled in from reference TRBV7-3 and TRBJ2-1): GAGVSQTPSNKVTEKGKYVELRCDPISGHTALYWYRQSLGQGPEFLIYFQGTGAADDSGLPNDRFFAVRPEGSVSTLKIQRTERGDSAVYLCASSFPAGASNEQFFGPGTRLTVL.